The 5 T cell receptor beta chains given below trace back to one sample, sequenced in a study of control samples from healthy donors and cancer patients. The repertoire was sequenced with immunoSEQ multiplex PCR; TCRdb's copy has only in-frame clones and lacks some. The table has around 200,000 clones, roughly 93% seen once; the top ten hold roughly 1.5%. Specimen: blood. All receptors derive from a man aged 18-30 years in good health.

CDR3 in DNA: TGTGCCAGCTCACCGGTCGGAGGGGCTGGGGCCAACGTCCTGACTTTC. Translating gives CASSPVGGAGANVLTF. The rearrangement joins TRBV18 to TRBJ2-6; a weak D match, TRBD2 (6 bases). The CDR3 covers 16 residues. The V and J ends lost 3 bases and 2 bases respectively, with 11 bases between them. Per the germline V gene, CDR1 is KGHSH and CDR2 is LQKENI.

The chain employs TRBV5-1 and TRBJ1-2; D is undetermined. Germline V gene sequence: CDR1 SGHRS, CDR2 YFSETQ. CDR3 size: 13 residues. The ends were cut back, 3 bases at V and 0 bases at J, with 6 bases in the middle. The CDR3 sequence is CASSSLPNYGYTF. Written as DNA, the CDR3 is TGCGCCAGCAGCTCTCTTCCTAACTATGGCTACACCTTC.

The chain has TRBV10-3 and TRBJ1-1, with TRBD1 identical over 9 bases. The CDR3 spans 13 residues. CDR1 and CDR2 from the germline V gene are ENHRY and SYGVKD. The V and J ends lost 10 bases and 4 bases, in that order; junction bases with no gene match: 7. CDR3 in amino acids: CATQTGGGTEAFF. The CDR3 DNA is TGTGCCACCCAAACAGGGGGCGGCACTGAAGCTTTCTTT.

The V and J genes are TRBV19 and TRBJ1-3; D possibly corresponds to TRBD1 (6 bases). With 7 bases removed from V and 7 bases from J, the gap between germline ends came to 20 bases. This CDR3 is built from 15 residues. CDR1 is LNHDA, CDR2 SQIVND, per germline (reference sequence). CDR3 coding DNA: TGTGCCAGTACCAGAACAGGAGGGGGTAGGAACACCATATATTTT. Its protein product is CASTRTGGGRNTIYF.

The chain carries TRBV18 and TRBJ1-5, with D uncertain. Germline V CDR1 and CDR2: KGHSH, LQKENI. The CDR3 sequence is 13 residues long. Deletions cut 1 base from V and 6 bases from J, with 7 bases between. The CDR3 DNA sequence: TGTGCCAGCTCACCACGGGGTTTTCAGCCCCAGCATTTT. The encoded protein is CASSPRGFQPQHF.